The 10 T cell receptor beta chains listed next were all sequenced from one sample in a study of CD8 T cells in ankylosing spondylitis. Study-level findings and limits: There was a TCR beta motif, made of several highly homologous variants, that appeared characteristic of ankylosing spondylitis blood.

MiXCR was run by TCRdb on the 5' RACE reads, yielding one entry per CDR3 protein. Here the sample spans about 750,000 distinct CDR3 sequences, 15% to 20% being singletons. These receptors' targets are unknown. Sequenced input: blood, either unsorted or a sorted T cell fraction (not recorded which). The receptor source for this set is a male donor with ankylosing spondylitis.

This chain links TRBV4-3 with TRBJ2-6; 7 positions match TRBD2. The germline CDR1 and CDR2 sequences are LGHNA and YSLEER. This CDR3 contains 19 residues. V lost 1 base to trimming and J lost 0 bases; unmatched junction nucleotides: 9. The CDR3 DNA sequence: TGCGCCAGCAGCCAAGCAGAGGGCGGGGGTCGCTCTGGGGCCAACGTCCTGACTTTC. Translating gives CASSQAEGGGRSGANVLTF.

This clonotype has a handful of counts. CDR3 region: CATSRVLNTEAFF. The CDR3 nucleotides read TGTGCCACCAGCAGGGTACTGAACACTGAAGCTTTCTTT. V gene TRBV15 combines with J gene TRBJ1-1, with D unresolved. The length of the CDR3 is 13 residues. Trimming cost V 3 bases and J 0 bases, with 5 bases left between them. Germline CDR1 and CDR2: LNHNV and YYDKDF (reference sequence).

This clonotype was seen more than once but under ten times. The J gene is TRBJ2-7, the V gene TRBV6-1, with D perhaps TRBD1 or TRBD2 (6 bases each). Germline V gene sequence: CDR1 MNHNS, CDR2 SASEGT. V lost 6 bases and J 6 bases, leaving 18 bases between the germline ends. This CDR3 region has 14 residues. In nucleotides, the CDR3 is TGTGCCAGCAGCGGACGGAGGGGGACCATCGAGCAGTACTTC. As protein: CASSGRRGTIEQYF.

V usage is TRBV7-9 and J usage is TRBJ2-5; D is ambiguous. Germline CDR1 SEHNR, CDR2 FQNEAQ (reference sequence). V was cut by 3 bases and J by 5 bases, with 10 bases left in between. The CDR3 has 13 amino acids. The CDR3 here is CASSFRPTETQYF. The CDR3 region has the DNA TGTGCCAGCAGCTTCCGCCCCACGGAGACCCAGTACTTC.

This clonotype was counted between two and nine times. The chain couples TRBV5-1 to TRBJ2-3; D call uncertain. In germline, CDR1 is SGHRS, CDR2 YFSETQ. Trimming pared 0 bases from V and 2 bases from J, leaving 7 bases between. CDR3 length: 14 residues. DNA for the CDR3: TGCGCCAGCAGCTTGGCCTTCAACACAGATACGCAGTATTTT. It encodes CASSLAFNTDTQYF. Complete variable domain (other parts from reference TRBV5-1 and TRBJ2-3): KAGVTQTPRYLIKTRGQQVTLSCSPISGHRSVSWYQQTPGQGLQFLFEYFSETQRNKGNFPGRFSGRQFSNSRSEMNVSTLELGDSALYLCASSLAFNTDTQYFGPGTRLTVL.

The CDR3 loop is CATSAKPSGGTEAFF. DNA for the CDR3: TGTGCCACCAGCGCTAAACCCTCAGGGGGCACTGAAGCTTTCTTT. J is TRBJ1-1 and V is TRBV15; 7 bases align to TRBD1. Germline assignment: CDR1 LNHNV and CDR2 YYDKDF (reference sequence). The CDR3 length is 15 residues. Unmatched junction bases numbered 10, after V lost 5 bases and J lost 4 bases.

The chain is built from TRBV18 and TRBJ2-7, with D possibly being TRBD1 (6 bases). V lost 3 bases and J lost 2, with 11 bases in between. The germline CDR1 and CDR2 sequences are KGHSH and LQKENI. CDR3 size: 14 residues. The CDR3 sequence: CASSPGRGPYEQYF. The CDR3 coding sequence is TGTGCCAGCTCACCGGGCAGGGGTCCCTACGAGCAGTACTTC. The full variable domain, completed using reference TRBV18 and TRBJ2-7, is NAGVMQNPRHLVRRRGQEARLRCSPMKGHSHVYWYRQLPEEGLKFMVYLQKENIIDESGMPKERFSAEFPKEGPSILRIQQVVRGDSAAYFCASSPGRGPYEQYFGPGTRLTVT.

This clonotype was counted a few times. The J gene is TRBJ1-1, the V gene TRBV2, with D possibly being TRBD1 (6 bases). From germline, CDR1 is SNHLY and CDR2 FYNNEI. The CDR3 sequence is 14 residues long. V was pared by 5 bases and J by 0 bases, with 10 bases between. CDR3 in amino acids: CASSYRALNTEAFF. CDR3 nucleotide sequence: TGTGCCAGCAGTTACAGGGCCTTGAACACTGAAGCTTTCTTT.

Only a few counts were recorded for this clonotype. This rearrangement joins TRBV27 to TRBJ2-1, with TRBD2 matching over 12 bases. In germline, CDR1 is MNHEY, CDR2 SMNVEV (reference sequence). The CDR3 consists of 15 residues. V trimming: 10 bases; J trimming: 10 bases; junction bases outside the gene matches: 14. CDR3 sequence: CATASLAGGIGEQFF. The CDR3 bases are TGTGCCACCGCTTCTCTAGCGGGAGGGATTGGAGAGCAGTTCTTC.

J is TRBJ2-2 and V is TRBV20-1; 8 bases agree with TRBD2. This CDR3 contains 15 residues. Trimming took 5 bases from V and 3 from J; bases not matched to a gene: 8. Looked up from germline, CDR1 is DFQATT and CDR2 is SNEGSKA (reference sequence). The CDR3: CSASIAGTDTGELFF. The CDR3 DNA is TGCAGTGCTTCAATAGCGGGGACCGACACCGGGGAGCTGTTTTTT.